The clone carrying this T cell receptor (beta chain) appeared once. The sample belongs to a study of control samples from healthy donors and cancer patients. Clones were sequenced by immunoSEQ multiplex PCR, and TCRdb holds only the in-frame ones, with some missing. Here the sample spans around 97,000 clones, around 89% being singletons. This CDR3 has 11 amino acids. Germline V lookup: CDR1 SGHTS, CDR2 YDEGEE. Trimming left V 2 bases short and J 5 bases short, with 3 bases between. Sequencing used PBMCs. The source is a man aged 55-75 years with lung cancer. This chain connects TRBV5-8 to TRBJ2-3; no firm D call. The DNA for the CDR3 is TGTGCCAGCAGCTTAGGAGATACGCAGTATTTT. Amino acids: CASSLGDTQYF.